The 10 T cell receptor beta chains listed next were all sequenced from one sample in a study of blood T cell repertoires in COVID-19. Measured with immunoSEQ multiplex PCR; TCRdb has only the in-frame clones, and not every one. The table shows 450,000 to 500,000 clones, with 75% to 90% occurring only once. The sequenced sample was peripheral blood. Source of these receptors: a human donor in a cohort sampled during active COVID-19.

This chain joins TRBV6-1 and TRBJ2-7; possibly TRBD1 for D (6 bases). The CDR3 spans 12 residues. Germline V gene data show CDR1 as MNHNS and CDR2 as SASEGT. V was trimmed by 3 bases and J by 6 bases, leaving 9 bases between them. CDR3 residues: CASSDAGAEQYF. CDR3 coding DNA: TGTGCCAGCAGTGACGCAGGGGCCGAGCAGTACTTC.

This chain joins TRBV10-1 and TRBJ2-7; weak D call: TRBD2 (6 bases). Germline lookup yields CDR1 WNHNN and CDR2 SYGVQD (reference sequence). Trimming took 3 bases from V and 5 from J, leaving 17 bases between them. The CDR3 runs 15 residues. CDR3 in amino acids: CASSDLTARGDEQYF. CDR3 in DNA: TGCGCCAGCAGTGATTTAACAGCGCGCGGGGACGAGCAGTACTTC.

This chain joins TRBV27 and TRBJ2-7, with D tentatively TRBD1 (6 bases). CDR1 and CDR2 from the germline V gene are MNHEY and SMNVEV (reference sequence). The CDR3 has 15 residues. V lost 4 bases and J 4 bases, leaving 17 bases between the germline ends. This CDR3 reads CASSSETGIGYEQYF. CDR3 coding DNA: TGTGCCAGCAGTTCCGAAACAGGGATTGGATACGAGCAGTACTTC.

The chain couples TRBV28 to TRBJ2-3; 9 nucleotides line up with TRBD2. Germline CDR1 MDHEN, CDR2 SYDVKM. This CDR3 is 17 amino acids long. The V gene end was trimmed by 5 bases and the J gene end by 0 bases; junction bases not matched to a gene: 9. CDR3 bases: TGTGCCAGCAGTCTGGGGGGAGCGGGAGGAAGCACAGATACGCAGTATTTT. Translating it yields CASSLGGAGGSTDTQYF.

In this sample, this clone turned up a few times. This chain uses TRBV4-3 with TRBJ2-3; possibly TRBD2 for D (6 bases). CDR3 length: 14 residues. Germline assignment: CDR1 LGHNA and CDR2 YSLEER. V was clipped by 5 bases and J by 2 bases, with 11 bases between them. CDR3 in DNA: TGCGCCAGCAGCACCCGGGACTTCACAGATACGCAGTATTTT. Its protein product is CASSTRDFTDTQYF.

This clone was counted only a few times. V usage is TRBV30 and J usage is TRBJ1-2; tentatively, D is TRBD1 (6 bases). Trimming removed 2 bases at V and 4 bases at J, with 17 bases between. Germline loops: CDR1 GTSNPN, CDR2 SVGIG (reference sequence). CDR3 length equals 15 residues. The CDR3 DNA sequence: TGTGCCTGGAGTTTGGACAGTTCTTCCAGCTATGGCTACACCTTC. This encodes CAWSLDSSSSYGYTF.

CDR3 in DNA: TGTGCCAGCTATGGGATAGGGAGTACCTACGAGCAGTACTTC. Protein product: CASYGIGSTYEQYF. The V call is TRBV11-2, the J call TRBJ2-7, with a possible D match to TRBD2 (5 bases). Trimming took 8 bases from V and 2 from J, leaving 16 bases between them. Looked up from germline, CDR1 is SGHAT and CDR2 is FQNNGV. The length of the CDR3 is 14 residues.

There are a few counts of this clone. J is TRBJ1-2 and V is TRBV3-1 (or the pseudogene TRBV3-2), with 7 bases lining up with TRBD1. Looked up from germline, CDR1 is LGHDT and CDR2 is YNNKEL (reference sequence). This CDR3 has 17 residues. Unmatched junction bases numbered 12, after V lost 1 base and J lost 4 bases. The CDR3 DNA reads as TGTGCCAGCAGCCAAGCTGTTACAGGGGCCCGAATCTATGGCTACACCTTC. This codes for CASSQAVTGARIYGYTF.

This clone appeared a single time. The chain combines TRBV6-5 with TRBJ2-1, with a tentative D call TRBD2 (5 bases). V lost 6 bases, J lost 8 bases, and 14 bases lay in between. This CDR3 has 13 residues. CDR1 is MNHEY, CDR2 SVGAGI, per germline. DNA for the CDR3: TGTGCCAGCAGCAAGCGGTTGCGGGATGAGCAGTTCTTC. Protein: CASSKRLRDEQFF.

The CDR3: CASKRDSGAYGYTF. CDR3 DNA: TGTGCCAGCAAACGGGACAGCGGAGCCTATGGCTACACCTTC. V and J are TRBV6-5 and TRBJ1-2; 7 nucleotides agree with TRBD1. The CDR3 is made up of 14 amino acids. CDR1 MNHEY and CDR2 SVGAGI come from the germline V gene. J lost 4 bases, V lost 7 bases, and 9 bases had no gene match.